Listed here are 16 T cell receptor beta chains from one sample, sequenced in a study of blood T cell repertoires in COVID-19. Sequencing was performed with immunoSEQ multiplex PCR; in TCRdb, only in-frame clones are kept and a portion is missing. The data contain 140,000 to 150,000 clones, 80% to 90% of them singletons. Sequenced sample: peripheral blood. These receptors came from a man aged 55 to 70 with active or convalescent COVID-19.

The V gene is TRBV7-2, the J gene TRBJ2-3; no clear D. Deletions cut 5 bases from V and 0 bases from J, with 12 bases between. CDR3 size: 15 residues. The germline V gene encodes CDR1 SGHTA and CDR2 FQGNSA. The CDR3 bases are TGTGCCAGCAGCCCTCGTAATCCGAGCACAGATACGCAGTATTTT. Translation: CASSPRNPSTDTQYF. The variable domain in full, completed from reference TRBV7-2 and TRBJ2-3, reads GAGVSQSPSNKVTEKGKDVELRCDPISGHTALYWYRQSLGQGLEFLIYFQGNSAPDKSGLPSDRFSAERTGGSVSTLTIQRTQQEDSAVYLCASSPRNPSTDTQYFGPGTRLTVL.

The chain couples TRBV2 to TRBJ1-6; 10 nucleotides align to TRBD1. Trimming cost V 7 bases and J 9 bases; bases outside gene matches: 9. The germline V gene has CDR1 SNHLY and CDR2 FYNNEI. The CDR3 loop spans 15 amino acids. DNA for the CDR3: TGTGCCAGCACCTCACCAGGGGACAGGGGTTCACCCCTCCACTTT. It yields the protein CASTSPGDRGSPLHF.

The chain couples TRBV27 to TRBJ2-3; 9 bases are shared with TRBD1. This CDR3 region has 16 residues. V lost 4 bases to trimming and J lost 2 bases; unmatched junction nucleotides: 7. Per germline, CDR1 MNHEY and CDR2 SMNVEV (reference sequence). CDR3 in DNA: TGTGCCAGCAGTTGGACCGGGACAGGGCTCACAGATACGCAGTATTTT. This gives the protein CASSWTGTGLTDTQYF.

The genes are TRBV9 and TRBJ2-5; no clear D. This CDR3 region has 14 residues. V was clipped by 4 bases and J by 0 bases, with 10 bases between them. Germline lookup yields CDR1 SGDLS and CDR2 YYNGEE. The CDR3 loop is CASSKTSDQETQYF. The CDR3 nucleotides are TGTGCCAGCAGCAAGACGAGCGACCAAGAGACCCAGTACTTC.

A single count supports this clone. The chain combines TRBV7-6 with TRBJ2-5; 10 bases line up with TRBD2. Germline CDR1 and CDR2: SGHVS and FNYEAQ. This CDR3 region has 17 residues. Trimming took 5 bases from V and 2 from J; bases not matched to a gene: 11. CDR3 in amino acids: CASSPPASGGQQETQYF. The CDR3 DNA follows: TGTGCCAGCAGCCCCCCCGCTAGCGGGGGCCAACAAGAGACCCAGTACTTC.

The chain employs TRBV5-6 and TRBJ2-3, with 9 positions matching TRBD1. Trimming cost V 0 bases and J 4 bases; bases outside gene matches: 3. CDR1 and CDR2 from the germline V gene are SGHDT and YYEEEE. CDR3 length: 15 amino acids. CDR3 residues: CASSLGTGVPDTQYF. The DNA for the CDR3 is TGTGCCAGCAGCTTGGGGACAGGGGTCCCAGATACGCAGTATTTT.

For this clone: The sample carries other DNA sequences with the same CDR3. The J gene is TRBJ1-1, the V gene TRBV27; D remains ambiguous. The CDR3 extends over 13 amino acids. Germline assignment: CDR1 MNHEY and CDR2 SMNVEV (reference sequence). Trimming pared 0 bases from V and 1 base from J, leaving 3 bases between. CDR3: CASSLSRNTEAFF. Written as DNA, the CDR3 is TGTGCCAGCAGTTTATCCCGGAACACTGAAGCTTTCTTT.

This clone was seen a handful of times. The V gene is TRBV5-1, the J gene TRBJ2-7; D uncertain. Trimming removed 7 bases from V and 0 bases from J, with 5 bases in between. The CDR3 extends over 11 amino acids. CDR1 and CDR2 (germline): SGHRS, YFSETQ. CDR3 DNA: TGCGCCAGCGTTCTCTCCTACGAGCAGTACTTC. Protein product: CASVLSYEQYF.

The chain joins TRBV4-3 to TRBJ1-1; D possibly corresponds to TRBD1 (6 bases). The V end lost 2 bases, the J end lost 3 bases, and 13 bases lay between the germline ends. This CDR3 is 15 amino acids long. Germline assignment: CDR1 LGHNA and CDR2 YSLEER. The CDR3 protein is CASSQSAAGDTEAFF. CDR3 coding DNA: TGCGCCAGCAGCCAATCCGCTGCAGGGGACACTGAAGCTTTCTTT.

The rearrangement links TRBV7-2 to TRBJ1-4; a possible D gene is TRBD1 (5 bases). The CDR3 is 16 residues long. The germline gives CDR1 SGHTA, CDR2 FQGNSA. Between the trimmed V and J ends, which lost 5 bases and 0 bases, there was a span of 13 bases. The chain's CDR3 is CASSPDGAPTNEKLFF. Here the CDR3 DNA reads TGTGCCAGCAGCCCCGATGGGGCCCCAACTAATGAAAAACTGTTTTTT.

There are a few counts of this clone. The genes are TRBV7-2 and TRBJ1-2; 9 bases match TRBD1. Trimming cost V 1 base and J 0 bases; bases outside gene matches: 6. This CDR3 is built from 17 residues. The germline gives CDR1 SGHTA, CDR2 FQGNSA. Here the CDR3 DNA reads TGTGCCAGCAGCTTAGTTCCCGGGACAGGGCCTAACTATGGCTACACCTTC. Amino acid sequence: CASSLVPGTGPNYGYTF.

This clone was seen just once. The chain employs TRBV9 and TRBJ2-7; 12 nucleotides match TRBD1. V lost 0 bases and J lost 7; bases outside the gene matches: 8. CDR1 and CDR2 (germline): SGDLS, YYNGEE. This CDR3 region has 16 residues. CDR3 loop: CASSVGPGTGGGEQYF. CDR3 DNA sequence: TGTGCCAGCAGCGTAGGTCCGGGGACAGGGGGCGGGGAGCAGTACTTC.

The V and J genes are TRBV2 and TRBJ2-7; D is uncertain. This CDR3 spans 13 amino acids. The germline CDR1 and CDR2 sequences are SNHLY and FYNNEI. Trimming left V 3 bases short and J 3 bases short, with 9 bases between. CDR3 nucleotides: TGTGCCAGCAGTGATGAGAGACTCTACGAGCAGTACTTC. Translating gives CASSDERLYEQYF.

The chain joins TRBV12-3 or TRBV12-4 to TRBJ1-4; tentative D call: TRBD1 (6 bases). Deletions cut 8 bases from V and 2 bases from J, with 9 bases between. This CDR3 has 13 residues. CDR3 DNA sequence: TGTGCCAGCCAAACAGGGACTAATGAAAAACTGTTTTTT. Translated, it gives CASQTGTNEKLFF.

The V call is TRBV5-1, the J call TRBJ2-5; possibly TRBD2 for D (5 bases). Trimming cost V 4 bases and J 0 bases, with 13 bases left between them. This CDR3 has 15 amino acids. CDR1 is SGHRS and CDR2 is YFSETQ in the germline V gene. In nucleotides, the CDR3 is TGCGCCAGCAGCCTGGCCCCGGACTACCAAGAGACCCAGTACTTC. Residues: CASSLAPDYQETQYF.

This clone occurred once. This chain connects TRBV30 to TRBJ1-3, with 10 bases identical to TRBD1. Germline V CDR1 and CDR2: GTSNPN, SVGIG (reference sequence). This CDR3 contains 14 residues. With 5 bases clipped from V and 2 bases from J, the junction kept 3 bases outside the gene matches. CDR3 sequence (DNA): TGTGCCTGGGGTGACAGGGGGCCTGGAAACACCATATATTTT. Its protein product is CAWGDRGPGNTIYF.